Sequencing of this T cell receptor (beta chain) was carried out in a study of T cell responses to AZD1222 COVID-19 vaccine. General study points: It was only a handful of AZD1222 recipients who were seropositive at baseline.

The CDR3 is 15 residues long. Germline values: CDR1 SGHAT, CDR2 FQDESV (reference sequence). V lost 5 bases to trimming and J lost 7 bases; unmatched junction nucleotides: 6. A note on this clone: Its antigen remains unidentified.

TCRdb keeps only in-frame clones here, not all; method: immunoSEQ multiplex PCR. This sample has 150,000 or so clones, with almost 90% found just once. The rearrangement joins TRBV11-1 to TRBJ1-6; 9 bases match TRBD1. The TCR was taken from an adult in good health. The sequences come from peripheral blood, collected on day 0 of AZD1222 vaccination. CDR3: CASSQGDRGNSPLHF. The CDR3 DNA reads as TGTGCCAGCAGCCAGGGCGACAGGGGGAATTCACCCCTCCACTTT.